Below, 20 T cell receptor beta chains from the same sample are listed, as sequenced in a study of T cells after yellow fever vaccination. A single record per CDR3 protein comes from TCRdb applying MiXCR to the 5' RACE reads. The sample records about 400,000 distinct CDR3 sequences, 9.5% to 13% being singletons. This material consisted of PBMCs, taken on the day of the first yellow fever vaccination. These receptor sequences come from a man between 18 and 29 years old who received the YFV17D yellow fever vaccine.

This clonotype showed up just a few times. The rearrangement joins TRBV2 to TRBJ2-7; D unclear. V gave up 3 bases and J gave up 3 bases, with 6 bases separating them. The CDR3 sequence is 12 residues long. In germline, CDR1 is SNHLY, CDR2 FYNNEI. The CDR3 DNA reads as TGTGCCAGCAGTGAGGGCGGCTACGAGCAGTACGTC. This translates into CASSEGGYEQYV.

Only a few counts were recorded for this clonotype. The chain combines TRBV5-1 with TRBJ2-2; 13 bases fit TRBD2. The CDR3 has 17 amino acids. The germline V gene encodes CDR1 SGHRS and CDR2 YFSETQ. The V segment lost 4 bases and the J segment 8 bases; nucleotides outside the gene matches: 11. The CDR3 DNA reads as TGCGCCAGCAGCCGCTTGACGACTAGCGGGGGGAATGGGGAGCTGTTTTTT. Amino acid sequence: CASSRLTTSGGNGELFF.

The V gene is TRBV24-1, the J gene TRBJ2-3; possibly TRBD2 for D (5 bases). Trimming shortened V by 6 bases and J by 2 bases, and 14 bases separated the two germline ends. CDR1 and CDR2 (germline): KGHDR, SFDVKD. This CDR3 spans 15 amino acids. Here the CDR3 DNA reads TGTGCCACCAGTCGAGGAGGCGGACCCACAGATACGCAGTATTTT. Its translation is CATSRGGGPTDTQYF.

The rearrangement links TRBV19 to TRBJ2-5; D ambiguous. The germline V gene has CDR1 LNHDA and CDR2 SQIVND (reference sequence). The CDR3 runs 11 residues. Between the trimmed V and J ends, which lost 6 bases and 5 bases, there was a span of 7 bases. The CDR3 DNA is TGTGCCAGTAGGGCTGGGGAGACCCAGTACTTC. Residues: CASRAGETQYF.

This clonotype was observed at least ten times. V gene TRBV5-1 combines with J gene TRBJ2-1, with 8 bases lining up with TRBD2. The V and J ends lost 0 bases and 3 bases, in that order; junction bases with no gene match: 2. The CDR3 totals 15 residues. The germline V gene encodes CDR1 SGHRS and CDR2 YFSETQ. The CDR3 region has the DNA TGCGCCAGCAGCTTGGTCAGCGGGAGCTACAATGAGCAGTTCTTC. Translated: CASSLVSGSYNEQFF.

The table lists this clonotype with many counts. The genes are TRBV7-8 and TRBJ2-7, with no clear D. Germline values: CDR1 SGHVS, CDR2 FQNEAQ. The CDR3 loop spans 13 amino acids. V shed 1 base and J shed 6 bases, with 10 bases lying between them. CDR3 bases: TGTGCCAGCAGCTTAGAGGTCCTTGCCGAGCAGTACGTC. Its translation is CASSLEVLAEQYV.

The sample holds a few counts of this clonotype. This chain uses TRBV20-1 with TRBJ2-7, with 11 bases matching TRBD2. Germline values: CDR1 DFQATT, CDR2 SNEGSKA (reference sequence). The V segment lost 1 base and the J segment 2 bases; nucleotides outside the gene matches: 7. This CDR3 comprises 16 residues. The DNA of the CDR3 is TGCAGTGCTAGAGGACAGGGACTAGCGGTGGCCTACGAGCAGTACGTC. Translated: CSARGQGLAVAYEQYV.

The rearrangement joins TRBV21-1 to TRBJ2-3; the table names TRBD2, a call not compared with the DNA. TRBV21-1 corresponds to a pseudogene. There are 15 residues in the CDR3. CDR3 amino acids: CASRNPGLTTDTQYF. The DNA for the CDR3 is TGTGCCAGCAGGAATCCGGGCCTTACTACAGATACGCAGTATTTT.

The V call is TRBV12-3 or TRBV12-4, the J call TRBJ1-5, with TRBD1 as a possible D gene (5 bases). V was pared by 4 bases and J by 5 bases, with 12 bases between. This CDR3 is 14 amino acids long. The CDR3 protein is CASSWREGDQPQHF. As DNA, the CDR3 is TGTGCCAGCAGTTGGAGGGAAGGGGATCAGCCCCAGCATTTT.

This clonotype turned up a few times. The chain combines TRBV7-6 with TRBJ2-1; unclear D gene. V was pared by 3 bases and J by 8 bases, with 20 bases between. The CDR3 sequence is 16 residues long. CDR1 is SGHVS and CDR2 is FNYEAQ in the germline V gene. Written as DNA, the CDR3 is TGTGCCAGCAGCTTCTATCAAAATCCAGGTGGCGATGAGCAGTTCTTC. It is translated as CASSFYQNPGGDEQFF.

This chain uses TRBV5-1 with TRBJ2-1, with TRBD2 matching 10 bases. The CDR3 contains 17 residues. V shed 4 bases and J 5 bases; nucleotides not matched to a gene: 12. The V gene's germline CDR1 is SGHRS and CDR2 YFSETQ. CDR3 region: CASSPVASGGKNNEQFF. The CDR3 nucleotides are TGCGCCAGCAGCCCGGTGGCTAGCGGGGGAAAGAACAATGAGCAGTTCTTC.

The rearrangement links TRBV4-1 to TRBJ2-1, with a weak D call TRBD2 (6 bases). The ends were cut back, 3 bases at V and 10 bases at J, with 13 bases in the middle. In germline, CDR1 is MGHRA, CDR2 YSYEKL. The CDR3 is 13 residues long. The DNA of the CDR3 is TGCGCCAGCAGCCAGGCGGAGGGGAGGGAGCAGTTCTTC. It specifies CASSQAEGREQFF.

This chain links TRBV20-1 with TRBJ1-5; 8 nucleotides align to TRBD1. The CDR3 has 14 amino acids. The germline CDR1 and CDR2 sequences are DFQATT and SNEGSKA (reference sequence). With V trimmed by 5 bases and J by 12 bases, 15 bases remained unmatched. This CDR3 reads CSAPAADRAGVQHF. In nucleotides, the CDR3 is TGCAGTGCTCCCGCAGCGGACAGGGCCGGAGTCCAGCATTTT.

The V gene is TRBV7-9, the J gene TRBJ2-3, with D perhaps assigned TRBD1 or TRBD2 (5 bases each). Germline V gene lookup returns CDR1 SEHNR and CDR2 FQNEAQ (reference sequence). The CDR3 has 14 amino acids. Trimming left V 2 bases short and J 5 bases short, with 11 bases between. CDR3 sequence: CASSLRGAKDTQYF. As DNA, the CDR3 is TGTGCCAGCAGCTTAAGAGGGGCCAAAGATACGCAGTATTTT.

This sequence joins TRBV21-1 and TRBJ2-2; whether TRBD1, the table's D call, matches the DNA was not checked. TRBV21-1 is designated a pseudogene. CDR3 size: 14 residues. CDR3 in amino acids: CASSFAGVDGELFF. The CDR3 bases are TGTGCCAGCAGCTTCGCGGGGGTGGACGGGGAGCTGTTTTTT.

In its sample, this clonotype was seen a few times. V usage is TRBV5-4 and J usage is TRBJ2-1; D not certain. Germline CDR1 reads SGHNT; CDR2 reads YYREEE (reference sequence). Deletions cut 0 bases from V and 5 bases from J, with 3 bases between. This CDR3 region has 12 residues. The CDR3 bases are TGTGCCAGCAGCTTGGAGGACAATGAGCAGTTCTTC. Translating it yields CASSLEDNEQFF.

This clonotype showed up just a few times. The chain is built from TRBV6-5 and TRBJ1-2, with D perhaps matching TRBD1 (6 bases). Per the germline V gene, CDR1 is MNHEY and CDR2 is SVGAGI. V lost 4 bases to trimming and J lost 5 bases, with 14 bases between them. The CDR3 spans 14 residues. CDR3 coding DNA: TGTGCCAGCAGTTCAAGAGGGGGGATTTATGGCTACACCTTC. Translating it yields CASSSRGGIYGYTF.

This sequence joins TRBV4-1 and TRBJ2-2, with 10 bases matching TRBD2. V lost 6 bases and J lost 4; bases outside the gene matches: 14. Per germline, CDR1 MGHRA and CDR2 YSYEKL. The CDR3 consists of 18 residues. The CDR3 loop reads CASRPTSSGGRVTGELFF. The CDR3 DNA follows: TGCGCCAGCAGACCCACTTCTAGCGGGGGAAGAGTCACCGGGGAGCTGTTTTTT.

The gene calls are TRBV7-2 and TRBJ2-7; D call uncertain. The V end lost 5 bases, the J end lost 2 bases, and 16 bases lay between the germline ends. From germline, CDR1 is SGHTA and CDR2 FQGNSA. The CDR3 has 15 amino acids. The chain's CDR3 is CASSPVRVLTYEQYF. The CDR3 DNA reads as TGTGCCAGCAGCCCCGTCCGGGTTCTAACCTACGAGCAGTACTTC. Full variable domain (missing parts from reference TRBV7-2 and TRBJ2-7): GAGVSQSPSNKVTEKGKDVELRCDPISGHTALYWYRQSLGQGLEFLIYFQGNSAPDKSGLPSDRFSAERTGGSVSTLTIQRTQQEDSAVYLCASSPVRVLTYEQYFGPGTRLTVT.

The genes are TRBV4-1 and TRBJ1-6; D ambiguous. Trimming stripped 0 bases from V and 9 bases from J, with 9 bases between. The CDR3 contains 14 residues. Germline V gene lookup returns CDR1 MGHRA and CDR2 YSYEKL. The CDR3 spells CASSQESRFSPLHF. The CDR3 DNA sequence: TGCGCCAGCAGCCAAGAAAGCAGGTTTTCACCCCTCCACTTT.